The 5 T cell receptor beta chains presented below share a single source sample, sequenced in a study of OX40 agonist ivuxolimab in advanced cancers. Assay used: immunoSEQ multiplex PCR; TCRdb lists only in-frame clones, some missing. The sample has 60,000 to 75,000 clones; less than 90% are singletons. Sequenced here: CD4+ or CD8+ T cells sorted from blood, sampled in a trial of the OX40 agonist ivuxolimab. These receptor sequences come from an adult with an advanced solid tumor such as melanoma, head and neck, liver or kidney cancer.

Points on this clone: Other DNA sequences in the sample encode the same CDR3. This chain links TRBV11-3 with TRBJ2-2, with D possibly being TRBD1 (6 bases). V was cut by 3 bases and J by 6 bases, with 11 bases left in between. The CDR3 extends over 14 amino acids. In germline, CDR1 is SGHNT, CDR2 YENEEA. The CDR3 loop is CASSLGGGAGELFF. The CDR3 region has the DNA TGTGCCAGCAGCTTGGGTGGGGGCGCCGGGGAGCTGTTTTTT.

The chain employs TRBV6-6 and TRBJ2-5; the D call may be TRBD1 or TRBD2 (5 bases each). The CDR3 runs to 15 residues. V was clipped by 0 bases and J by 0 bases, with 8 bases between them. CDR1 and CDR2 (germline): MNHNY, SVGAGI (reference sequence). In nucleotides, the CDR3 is TGTGCCAGCAGTTACTCGGGACGGTACCAAGAGACCCAGTACTTC. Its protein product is CASSYSGRYQETQYF.

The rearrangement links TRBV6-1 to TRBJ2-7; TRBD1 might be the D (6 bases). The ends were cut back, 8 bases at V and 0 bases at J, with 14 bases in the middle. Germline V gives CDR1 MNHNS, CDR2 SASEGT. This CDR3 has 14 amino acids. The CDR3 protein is CASLRTALSYEQYF. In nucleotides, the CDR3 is TGTGCCAGCCTAAGGACAGCCCTCTCCTACGAGCAGTACTTC.

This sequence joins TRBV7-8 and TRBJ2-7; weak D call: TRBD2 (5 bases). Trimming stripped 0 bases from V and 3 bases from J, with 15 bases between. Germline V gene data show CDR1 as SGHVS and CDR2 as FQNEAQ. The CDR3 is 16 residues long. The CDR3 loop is CASSLAGVYSYYEQYF. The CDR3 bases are TGTGCCAGCAGCTTAGCCGGGGTTTACAGTTACTACGAGCAGTACTTC.

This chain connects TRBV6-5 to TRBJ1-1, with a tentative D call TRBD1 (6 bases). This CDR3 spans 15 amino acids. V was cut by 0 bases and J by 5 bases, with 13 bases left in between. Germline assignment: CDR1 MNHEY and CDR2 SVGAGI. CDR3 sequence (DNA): TGTGCCAGCAGTTACTCGATTACAGGGAGTACTGAAGCTTTCTTT. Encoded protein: CASSYSITGSTEAFF.